Each of the 32 T cell receptor beta chains below was sequenced from the same sample in a study of shared clonotypes between healthy human individuals. Measured with immunoSEQ multiplex PCR; TCRdb has only the in-frame clones, and not every one. Of some 680,000 clones in the sample, about 80% were seen once. Sequenced sample: memory CD4+ T cells sorted from blood. Specified subset: CD45RA-negative fraction. The receptors originated from a woman aged 25 to 39 in good health.

The table lists this clone with a count of one. V is TRBV4-1 and J is TRBJ2-1, with 9 bases that match TRBD2. The CDR3 consists of 15 residues. Germline V gene data show CDR1 as MGHRA and CDR2 as YSYEKL. After removal of 4 bases from V and 4 bases from J, the junction contained 5 bases not matched to a gene. This CDR3 reads CASSLIGLAYNEQFF. CDR3 sequence (DNA): TGCGCCAGCAGCCTCATAGGACTAGCGTACAATGAGCAGTTCTTC.

This clone occurred once. This chain connects TRBV7-9 to TRBJ2-5; D not resolved. The CDR3 totals 13 residues. Deletions cut 2 bases from V and 5 bases from J, with 9 bases between. Germline V gene lookup returns CDR1 SEHNR and CDR2 FQNEAQ (reference sequence). CDR3 nucleotides: TGTGCCAGCAGCTTAATGGGTGCGGAGACCCAGTACTTC. The encoded protein is CASSLMGAETQYF. The whole variable domain, filled in from reference TRBV7-9 and TRBJ2-5, reads DTGVSQNPRHKITKRGQNVTFRCDPISEHNRLYWYRQTLGQGPEFLTYFQNEAQLEKSRLLSDRFSAERPKGSFSTLEIQRTEQGDSAMYLCASSLMGAETQYFGPGTRLLVL.

V usage is TRBV27 and J usage is TRBJ2-1; no clear D gene. There are 13 residues in the CDR3. V was clipped by 3 bases and J by 4 bases, with 7 bases between them. Per the germline V gene, CDR1 is MNHEY and CDR2 is SMNVEV (reference sequence). In DNA, the CDR3 is TGTGCCAGCAGTTTTAACAGATACAATGAGCAGTTCTTC. It yields the protein CASSFNRYNEQFF.

The chain couples TRBV27 to TRBJ2-7; 9 nucleotides agree with TRBD1. Per germline, CDR1 MNHEY and CDR2 SMNVEV (reference sequence). CDR3 length: 15 residues. J lost 1 base, V lost 5 bases, and 6 bases had no gene match. The CDR3 sequence is CASSTSGQGSYEQYF. CDR3 DNA sequence: TGTGCCAGCAGTACCTCGGGACAGGGTTCCTACGAGCAGTACTTC.

The chain couples TRBV27 to TRBJ2-3; D might be TRBD2 (6 bases). Trimming took 7 bases from V and 4 from J, leaving 15 bases between them. CDR3 length equals 14 residues. The V gene's germline CDR1 is MNHEY and CDR2 SMNVEV (reference sequence). CDR3 sequence reads: CASKRTNQADTQYF. The CDR3 DNA reads as TGTGCCAGCAAGAGGACTAACCAAGCAGATACGCAGTATTTT.

The table lists this clone with a count of one. V gene TRBV9 combines with J gene TRBJ2-3; the D gene is possibly TRBD1 (6 bases). V was shortened by 0 bases and J by 2 bases, with 10 bases between the two germline ends. This CDR3 is 15 amino acids long. CDR1 is SGDLS, CDR2 YYNGEE, per germline. In DNA, the CDR3 is TGTGCCAGCAGCGTAGTTACAGGGATCACAGATACGCAGTATTTT. This codes for CASSVVTGITDTQYF.

The chain is built from TRBV19 and TRBJ2-5; 9 positions agree with TRBD2. The germline V gene encodes CDR1 LNHDA and CDR2 SQIVND (reference sequence). The V segment lost 4 bases and the J segment 0 bases; nucleotides outside the gene matches: 6. CDR3 length: 16 residues. CDR3 region: CASSTGLANYQETQYF. The CDR3 nucleotides read TGTGCCAGTAGTACCGGACTAGCGAACTACCAAGAGACCCAGTACTTC.

This clone occurred many times. The sample has other DNA sequences that encode this CDR3 too. CDR3 in DNA: TGCGCCAGCAGCTTGACTAGCGGCTCCTACAATGAGCAGTTCTTC. Its protein is CASSLTSGSYNEQFF. The chain employs TRBV5-1 and TRBJ2-1; 8 nucleotides agree with TRBD2. This CDR3 is 15 amino acids long. V gave up 1 base and J gave up 0 bases; unmatched junction bases: 0. The V gene's germline CDR1 is SGHRS and CDR2 YFSETQ.

The chain links TRBV7-3 to TRBJ2-7, with D perhaps TRBD1 or TRBD2 (6 bases each). CDR1 SGHTA and CDR2 FQGTGA come from the germline V gene. Trimming cost V 5 bases and J 0 bases, with 14 bases left between them. This CDR3 spans 15 amino acids. The chain's CDR3 is CASSPSGAFSYEQYF. The CDR3 nucleotides are TGTGCCAGCAGCCCCTCGGGGGCCTTCTCCTACGAGCAGTACTTC.

The chain joins TRBV30 to TRBJ2-7; 9 positions agree with TRBD2. Trimming cost V 4 bases and J 5 bases; bases outside gene matches: 6. From germline, CDR1 is GTSNPN and CDR2 SVGIG (reference sequence). The CDR3 sequence is 13 residues long. CDR3 residues: CAWKPGLANEQYF. The CDR3 region has the DNA TGTGCCTGGAAACCGGGACTAGCAAACGAGCAGTACTTC.

The chain is built from TRBV28 and TRBJ2-1, with a weak D call TRBD1 (6 bases). In germline, CDR1 is MDHEN, CDR2 SYDVKM. The CDR3 runs to 16 residues. The V end was cut by 5 bases, the J end by 5 bases, with 19 bases between. Written as DNA, the CDR3 is TGTGCCAGCAGTATAATCGGGACAAGAGGCCACAATGAGCAGTTCTTC. It codes for CASSIIGTRGHNEQFF.

The chain recombines TRBV11-2 with TRBJ2-2; 10 nucleotides match TRBD2. The junction had 11 bases not matched to a gene; V was cut back by 5 bases and J by 5 bases. Germline V lookup: CDR1 SGHAT, CDR2 FQNNGV. The CDR3 length is 17 residues. Written as DNA, the CDR3 is TGTGCCAGCAGCCTTGGAGCGGGAGGGCCACGTACCGGGGAGCTGTTTTTT. Translation: CASSLGAGGPRTGELFF.

The chain employs TRBV6-1 and TRBJ1-1; D unresolved. Germline CDR1 and CDR2: MNHNS and SASEGT. The V end lost 4 bases, the J end lost 3 bases, and 15 bases lay between the germline ends. The CDR3 is 15 residues long. CDR3 bases: TGTGCCAGCAGTGGGACCCTCACCGCGGACACTGAAGCTTTCTTT. Its translation: CASSGTLTADTEAFF.

The chain combines TRBV9 with TRBJ2-2; a possible D gene is TRBD1 (5 bases). Deletions cut 1 base from V and 5 bases from J, with 9 bases between. The CDR3 sequence is 14 residues long. Germline assignment: CDR1 SGDLS and CDR2 YYNGEE. In nucleotides, the CDR3 is TGTGCCAGCAGCGTACTTGGGGCGACCGGGGAGCTGTTTTTT. This translates into CASSVLGATGELFF.

This clone was seen more than once but under ten times. The chain uses TRBV11-2 and TRBJ2-4, with D possibly matching TRBD1 (7 bases). The length of the CDR3 is 15 residues. Germline CDR1 and CDR2: SGHAT and FQNNGV. Trimming left V 1 base short and J 4 bases short, with 11 bases between. The CDR3 DNA sequence: TGTGCCAGCAGCTTAGTCAGGGGGGAAAAAAACATTCAGTACTTC. Translated: CASSLVRGEKNIQYF.

The CDR3 bases are TGCGCCAGCAGCCAGCCTGGCCGGGACAGGGATTACGAGCAGTACTTC. It yields the protein CASSQPGRDRDYEQYF. The chain uses TRBV4-1 and TRBJ2-7, with 9 bases matching TRBD1. The CDR3 is made up of 16 amino acids. V gave up 3 bases and J gave up 4 bases; unmatched junction bases: 10. Germline loops: CDR1 MGHRA, CDR2 YSYEKL.

The CDR3 is CASSKSAGGQTDTQYF. CDR3 DNA: TGTGCCAGCAGCAAATCTGCGGGAGGGCAGACAGATACGCAGTATTTT. The rearrangement uses TRBV21-1 and TRBJ2-3; TRBD2, as called in the table, went unchecked against the DNA. TRBV21-1 is tagged as a pseudogene. The CDR3 is made up of 16 amino acids.

V is TRBV9 and J is TRBJ1-2, with 11 bases that match TRBD1. V lost 3 bases, J lost 5 bases, and 9 bases stayed unmatched. CDR1 SGDLS and CDR2 YYNGEE come from the germline V gene. The CDR3 has 16 amino acids. In nucleotides, the CDR3 is TGTGCCAGCAGCGGAAGGGGACAGGGGGTTGCATATGGCTACACCTTC. Protein sequence: CASSGRGQGVAYGYTF.

The chain has TRBV6-5 and TRBJ2-7; perhaps TRBD1 as D (6 bases). V lost 6 bases and J 6 bases, leaving 12 bases between the germline ends. Germline assignment: CDR1 MNHEY and CDR2 SVGAGI. CDR3 length: 12 amino acids. The chain's CDR3 is CASRSRGGEQYF. The CDR3 bases are TGTGCCAGCAGGTCCAGAGGGGGCGAGCAGTACTTC.

V and J are TRBV5-1 and TRBJ2-7, with D possibly TRBD2 on 6 matching bases. The CDR3 length is 14 residues. V lost 0 bases and J lost 5, with 12 bases in between. Germline values: CDR1 SGHRS, CDR2 YFSETQ. This CDR3 reads CASSLGRRANEQYF. For the CDR3, the DNA is TGCGCCAGCAGCTTGGGGAGGAGGGCTAACGAGCAGTACTTC.

This clone was seen more than once but under ten times. V and J are TRBV5-1 and TRBJ1-4, with a possible D match to TRBD1 (5 bases). The germline V gene has CDR1 SGHRS and CDR2 YFSETQ. The V end was cut by 4 bases, the J end by 7 bases, with 14 bases between. This CDR3 spans 14 amino acids. Here the CDR3 DNA reads TGCGCCAGCAGCCCCGGGACCTGGGGTGAAAAACTGTTTTTT. Protein: CASSPGTWGEKLFF.

The V call is TRBV7-9, the J call TRBJ2-5; 10 positions match TRBD2. This CDR3 comprises 16 residues. Germline CDR1 is SEHNR and CDR2 is FQNEAQ (reference sequence). J was trimmed by 5 bases and V by 6 bases; bases with no gene match: 12. The CDR3 here is CASSYSPVAGGETQYF. The CDR3 DNA reads TGTGCCAGCAGTTACTCGCCGGTAGCGGGAGGTGAGACCCAGTACTTC.

The chain is built from TRBV28 and TRBJ1-1; 12 positions match TRBD1. With V trimmed by 6 bases and J by 3 bases, 11 bases remained unmatched. Germline-derived CDR1 and CDR2 are MDHEN and SYDVKM. The CDR3 totals 17 residues. The CDR3 loop is CASSWDRGRGVDTEAFF. CDR3 nucleotides: TGTGCCAGCAGCTGGGACAGGGGGCGAGGGGTAGACACTGAAGCTTTCTTT.

This clone was seen a single time. V is TRBV28 and J is TRBJ2-7; a possible D gene is TRBD1 (6 bases). Germline V gives CDR1 MDHEN, CDR2 SYDVKM. This CDR3 has 15 amino acids. V gave up 2 bases and J gave up 0 bases, with 11 bases separating them. CDR3 in amino acids: CASSLAQGHSYEQYF. The DNA of the CDR3 is TGTGCCAGCAGTTTAGCACAGGGACACTCCTACGAGCAGTACTTC.

The chain recombines TRBV15 with TRBJ2-7; 9 bases fit TRBD1. The V and J ends lost 1 base and 5 bases, in that order; junction bases with no gene match: 6. Germline V lookup: CDR1 LNHNV, CDR2 YYDKDF (reference sequence). The length of the CDR3 is 15 residues. This CDR3 reads CATSRAGTGFNEQYF. CDR3 DNA sequence: TGTGCCACCAGCAGAGCCGGGACAGGGTTTAACGAGCAGTACTTC.

In this sample, this clone turned up many times. This sequence joins TRBV5-3 and TRBJ2-3; D might be TRBD1 (5 bases). TRBV5-3 is recorded as an ORF, its role being uncertain. V lost 3 bases and J lost 3, with 17 bases in between. The CDR3 spans 16 residues. In nucleotides, the CDR3 is TGTGCCAGAAGCTCCGCGAGACAGTGGAAAACAGATACGCAGTATTTT. Encoded protein: CARSSARQWKTDTQYF.

The chain employs TRBV6-1 and TRBJ2-7; unclear D gene. Trimming took off 1 base at V and 0 bases at J, with 10 bases between the two ends. The CDR3 has 15 residues. CDR1 is MNHNS, CDR2 SASEGT, per germline. The CDR3 protein is CASSEGPTSSYEQYF. The CDR3 DNA sequence: TGTGCCAGCAGTGAAGGACCGACTTCCTCCTACGAGCAGTACTTC.

On this clone itself: Other DNA sequences in the same sample also yield this CDR3. The chain employs TRBV11-2 and TRBJ2-1; weak D call: TRBD2 (6 bases). The CDR3 extends over 13 amino acids. Germline-derived CDR1 and CDR2 are SGHAT and FQNNGV. Trimming stripped 4 bases from V and 4 bases from J, with 8 bases between. DNA for the CDR3: TGTGCCAGCAGCTCCGGGACTTACAATGAGCAGTTCTTC. Its protein is CASSSGTYNEQFF.

The chain carries TRBV27 and TRBJ1-1, with D tentatively TRBD1 (6 bases). V lost 8 bases and J 1 base, leaving 14 bases between the germline ends. Germline V gene lookup returns CDR1 MNHEY and CDR2 SMNVEV (reference sequence). The CDR3 contains 14 residues. This CDR3 is CASRKPQGNTEAFF. The DNA of the CDR3 is TGTGCCAGCCGGAAACCACAGGGGAACACTGAAGCTTTCTTT.

This sequence joins TRBV10-3 and TRBJ2-7; D tentatively fits TRBD1 or TRBD2 (5 bases each). Germline V CDR1 and CDR2: ENHRY, SYGVKD. The CDR3 contains 14 residues. V lost 7 bases and J lost 4, with 17 bases in between. CDR3 in DNA: TGTGCCATCAAATCCACGGGACCCAATTACGAGCAGTACTTC. Amino acids: CAIKSTGPNYEQYF.

A few counts support this clone. The genes are TRBV6-1 and TRBJ1-2; D is possibly TRBD1 (6 bases). Germline V gene lookup returns CDR1 MNHNS and CDR2 SASEGT. The CDR3 is 12 residues long. The ends were cut back, 8 bases at V and 4 bases at J, with 11 bases in the middle. The CDR3 is CASGQLLYGYTF. The DNA for the CDR3 is TGTGCCAGCGGACAGCTCCTCTATGGCTACACCTTC.

The chain has TRBV14 and TRBJ1-2; 8 nucleotides match TRBD1. Trimming took 4 bases from V and 5 from J; bases not matched to a gene: 21. Germline-derived CDR1 and CDR2 are SGHDN and FVKESK. This CDR3 is built from 19 residues. The CDR3 region is CASSPKPNGTGGRLYGYTF. CDR3 in DNA: TGTGCCAGCAGCCCAAAACCCAACGGGACAGGAGGGCGGTTATATGGCTACACCTTC.